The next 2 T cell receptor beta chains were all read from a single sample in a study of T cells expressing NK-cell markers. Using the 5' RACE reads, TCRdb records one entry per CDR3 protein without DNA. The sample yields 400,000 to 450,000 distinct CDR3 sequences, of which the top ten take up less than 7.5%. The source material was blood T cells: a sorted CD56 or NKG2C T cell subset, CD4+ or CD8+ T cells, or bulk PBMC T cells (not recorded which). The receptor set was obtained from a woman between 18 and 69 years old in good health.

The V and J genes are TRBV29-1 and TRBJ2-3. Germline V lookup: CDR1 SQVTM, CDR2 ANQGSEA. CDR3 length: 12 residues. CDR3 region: CSTGTRTDTQYF.

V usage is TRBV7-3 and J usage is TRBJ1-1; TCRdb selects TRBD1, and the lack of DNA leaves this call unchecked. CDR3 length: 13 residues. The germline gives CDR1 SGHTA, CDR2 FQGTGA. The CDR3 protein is CASSPNRDGEAFF.